The next 27 T cell receptor beta chains were all read from a single sample in a study of T-cell memory formation after mild COVID-19. TCRdb itself ran the 5' RACE reads through MiXCR, one entry per CDR3 protein. The sample contains about 140,000 distinct CDR3 sequences, approximately 15% of which appear only once. Material for sequencing was PBMCs or a T cell subset sorted from them (not recorded which). The source is an adult woman who had mild COVID-19 (a few samples of this study predate the infection). Cell type and time point are not known.

The CDR3 is CASKTGTSSGANVLTF. As DNA, the CDR3 is TGTGCCAGCAAGACAGGAACCAGCTCTGGGGCCAACGTCCTGACTTTC. V usage is TRBV6-5 and J usage is TRBJ2-6; a possible D gene is TRBD1 (6 bases). Germline lookup yields CDR1 MNHEY and CDR2 SVGAGI. CDR3 length: 16 residues. V lost 7 bases and J 0 bases, leaving 13 bases between the germline ends.

The chain links TRBV5-1 to TRBJ2-7, with 8 bases fitting TRBD1. Germline V gene lookup returns CDR1 SGHRS and CDR2 YFSETQ. The V and J ends lost 7 bases and 5 bases, in that order; junction bases with no gene match: 11. The CDR3 covers 14 residues. CDR3 sequence: CASCSGQGAHEQYF. CDR3 nucleotide sequence: TGCGCCAGCTGCTCAGGACAGGGAGCCCACGAGCAGTACTTC.

This chain joins TRBV12-3 or TRBV12-4 and TRBJ2-3, with a weak D call TRBD1 (6 bases). There are 18 residues in the CDR3. The V end was cut by 2 bases, the J end by 3 bases, with 21 bases between. Here the CDR3 DNA reads TGTGCCAGCAGTTTAATAGGCTGGGACACCGGAGAAACAGATACGCAGTATTTT. As protein: CASSLIGWDTGETDTQYF.

This clonotype has just one count. This chain uses TRBV5-1 with TRBJ2-1; TRBD2 matches at 7 bases. Germline V lookup: CDR1 SGHRS, CDR2 YFSETQ. V was clipped by 2 bases and J by 2 bases; unmatched bases: 4. CDR3 size: 15 residues. The CDR3 spells CASSFLADPYNEQFF. The CDR3, as DNA: TGCGCCAGCAGCTTCCTAGCGGACCCCTACAATGAGCAGTTCTTC.

In its sample, this clonotype was seen a few times. The chain joins TRBV29-1 to TRBJ2-2; 13 bases line up with TRBD2. Losses at the gene ends were 0 bases for V and 7 bases for J; bases not matched to a gene: 11. Germline-derived CDR1 and CDR2 are SQVTM and ANQGSEA. This CDR3 is 18 amino acids long. DNA of the CDR3: TGCAGCGTTGAAGACTACGGACTAGCGGGAGAAGAGAGCGGGGAGCTGTTTTTT. Translation: CSVEDYGLAGEESGELFF.

This clonotype showed up just a few times. J is TRBJ1-5 and V is TRBV4-2; D not resolved. Germline values: CDR1 LGHNA, CDR2 YNFKEQ. The CDR3 is 14 amino acids. The V end lost 0 bases, the J end lost 5 bases, and 8 bases lay between the germline ends. The CDR3 here is CASSQDLLDQPQHF. The CDR3 DNA reads TGTGCCAGCAGCCAAGACCTGTTGGATCAGCCCCAGCATTTT.

V and J are TRBV4-1 and TRBJ2-5, with 9 bases identical to TRBD2. This CDR3 comprises 14 residues. Germline V lookup: CDR1 MGHRA, CDR2 YSYEKL. V was clipped by 4 bases and J by 4 bases; unmatched bases: 4. The CDR3 bases are TGCGCCAGCAGCCGGCGGGGGGGCACAGAGACCCAGTACTTC. This sequence encodes CASSRRGGTETQYF.

This clonotype has only a few counts. The chain links TRBV6-6 to TRBJ2-7; 9 positions match TRBD2. The germline CDR1 and CDR2 sequences are MNHNY and SVGAGI (reference sequence). The J segment lost 4 bases and the V segment lost 2 bases, leaving 18 bases of the junction unmatched. The CDR3 totals 19 residues. The CDR3 reads CASSYLPLEVAGAIYEQYF. The CDR3 coding sequence is TGTGCCAGCAGTTACCTACCCCTGGAGGTAGCGGGAGCAATATACGAGCAGTACTTC.

In its sample, this clonotype was seen a few times. The V and J genes are TRBV6-2 or TRBV6-3 and TRBJ2-1; 12 nucleotides match TRBD2. Germline-derived CDR1 and CDR2 are MNHEY and SVGEGT. Trimming took 6 bases from V and 8 from J; bases not matched to a gene: 8. There are 15 residues in the CDR3. CDR3 sequence reads: CASRTSGRRVYEQFF. The CDR3, as DNA: TGTGCCAGCAGAACTAGCGGGAGGAGAGTATATGAGCAGTTCTTC.

This CDR3 is CASSSGLAGEDTQYF. The CDR3 bases are TGCGCCAGCAGCTCTGGACTAGCGGGGGAGGATACGCAGTATTTT. The chain has TRBV5-1 and TRBJ2-3; 13 bases are a match to TRBD2. Germline values: CDR1 SGHRS, CDR2 YFSETQ. The CDR3 length is 15 residues. Trimming removed 3 bases from V and 6 bases from J; junction bases left unmatched: 4.

This clonotype has a handful of counts. The genes are TRBV12-3 or TRBV12-4 and TRBJ2-5, with D possibly matching TRBD2 (6 bases). CDR3 length equals 15 residues. Between the trimmed V and J ends, which lost 4 bases and 3 bases, there was a span of 15 bases. The CDR3 DNA reads as TGTGCCAGCAGTTACGGGACTCCGCGGGAAGAGACCCAGTACTTC. The encoded protein is CASSYGTPREETQYF.

A few counts support this clonotype. The V gene is TRBV5-1, the J gene TRBJ2-1, with 13 bases matching TRBD2. The CDR3 runs 17 residues. In germline, CDR1 is SGHRS, CDR2 YFSETQ. V lost 6 bases and J lost 0; bases outside the gene matches: 6. CDR3 sequence: CASTVLAGGPSYNEQFF. The CDR3 region has the DNA TGCGCCAGCACGGTACTAGCGGGGGGGCCCTCCTACAATGAGCAGTTCTTC.

The rearrangement joins TRBV12-3 or TRBV12-4 to TRBJ2-1, with 9 bases aligning to TRBD1. V trimming: 6 bases; J trimming: 8 bases; junction bases outside the gene matches: 23. This CDR3 is 19 amino acids long. CDR3 in DNA: TGTGCCAGCAGCCGAACAGGGGGCCTAGGACTAGTTCCCCGACATGAGCAGTTCTTC. Translation gives CASSRTGGLGLVPRHEQFF.

The genes are TRBV10-3 and TRBJ2-1; 7 nucleotides line up with TRBD2. J gave up 5 bases and V 8 bases, and 6 bases lay outside the gene matches. The length of the CDR3 is 13 residues. CDR1 and CDR2 (germline): ENHRY, SYGVKD. The CDR3 DNA reads TGTGCCATCGGGAGCGGGGCGAACAATGAGCAGTTCTTC. Encoded protein: CAIGSGANNEQFF.

This clonotype was observed a few times. The chain has TRBV24-1 and TRBJ1-1, with a weak D call TRBD1 (5 bases). The CDR3 consists of 13 residues. Germline assignment: CDR1 KGHDR and CDR2 SFDVKD. V was trimmed by 1 base and J by 9 bases, leaving 11 bases between them. The DNA of the CDR3 is TGTGCCACCAGTGATTTTTCCGGGGGAAAAGCTTTCTTT. Protein sequence: CATSDFSGGKAFF.

The chain joins TRBV5-1 to TRBJ2-5; possibly TRBD2 for D (6 bases). CDR3 size: 15 residues. Germline loops: CDR1 SGHRS, CDR2 YFSETQ. V lost 4 bases to trimming and J lost 0 bases, with 13 bases between them. The CDR3 bases are TGCGCCAGCAGCCCCTTTAGCGGAGACCAAGAGACCCAGTACTTC. Protein sequence: CASSPFSGDQETQYF.

This chain joins TRBV12-3 or TRBV12-4 and TRBJ1-2; D remains unclear. The CDR3 is 16 residues long. V was trimmed by 4 bases and J by 0 bases, leaving 15 bases between them. For the CDR3, the DNA is TGTGCCAGCAGTTCCCTAGGCGGCCAAGCTAACTATGGCTACACCTTC. It specifies CASSSLGGQANYGYTF.

This sequence joins TRBV5-1 and TRBJ2-3, with 9 nucleotides matching TRBD1. The V gene end was trimmed by 3 bases and the J gene end by 1 base; junction bases not matched to a gene: 9. The CDR3 has 17 residues. The V gene's germline CDR1 is SGHRS and CDR2 YFSETQ. Written as DNA, the CDR3 is TGCGCCAGCAGCTCGCACACAGGGGGCCTCGGCACAGATACGCAGTATTTT. Translating gives CASSSHTGGLGTDTQYF.

This clonotype was seen many times. The rearrangement uses TRBV5-1 and TRBJ2-7; D may be TRBD1 (5 bases). Germline V gene sequence: CDR1 SGHRS, CDR2 YFSETQ. V dropped 4 bases and J dropped 4 bases, with 21 bases sitting between them. This CDR3 contains 16 residues. The CDR3 DNA reads TGCGCCAGCAGCCGTGAGACAGCGATACCGACGTACGAGCAGTACTTC. Translation: CASSRETAIPTYEQYF. Drawing the rest from reference TRBV5-1 and TRBJ2-7, the complete variable domain is KAGVTQTPRYLIKTRGQQVTLSCSPISGHRSVSWYQQTPGQGLQFLFEYFSETQRNKGNFPGRFSGRQFSNSRSEMNVSTLELGDSALYLCASSRETAIPTYEQYFGPGTRLTVT.

The chain combines TRBV14 with TRBJ1-1, with D unresolved. The CDR3 is made up of 13 amino acids. Per germline, CDR1 SGHDN and CDR2 FVKESK. Trimming removed 8 bases at V and 3 bases at J, with 13 bases between. The CDR3 protein is CASCRGWDTEAFF. The DNA for the CDR3 is TGTGCCAGCTGCCGGGGTTGGGACACTGAAGCTTTCTTT.

The CDR3 sequence: CASSLEQGAWGETQYF. The CDR3 nucleotides are TGCGCCAGCAGCTTGGAGCAGGGGGCTTGGGGAGAGACCCAGTACTTC. The chain links TRBV5-1 to TRBJ2-5; TRBD1 aligns across 8 bases. V lost 0 bases to trimming and J lost 4 bases; unmatched junction nucleotides: 8. Germline CDR1 reads SGHRS; CDR2 reads YFSETQ. CDR3 size: 16 residues.

V and J are TRBV6-5 and TRBJ1-1; no clear D gene. The CDR3 has 14 residues. The germline gives CDR1 MNHEY, CDR2 SVGAGI. V lost 0 bases and J 1 base, leaving 6 bases between the germline ends. CDR3 loop: CASSYSIWNTEAFF. The CDR3 DNA is TGTGCCAGCAGTTACTCGATCTGGAACACTGAAGCTTTCTTT.

This clonotype was detected a few times. The chain combines TRBV6-5 with TRBJ2-2, with a possible D match to TRBD2 (5 bases). V was trimmed by 7 bases and J by 0 bases, leaving 18 bases between them. CDR3 length: 17 residues. From germline, CDR1 is MNHEY and CDR2 SVGAGI. The CDR3 loop is CASKKTRASPNTGELFF. CDR3 bases: TGTGCCAGCAAAAAAACTAGAGCTAGCCCGAACACCGGGGAGCTGTTTTTT.

The V gene is TRBV12-3 or TRBV12-4, the J gene TRBJ2-1; 15 nucleotides line up with TRBD2. Trimming removed 4 bases from V and 6 bases from J; junction bases left unmatched: 4. The CDR3 covers 16 residues. The CDR3 DNA reads as TGTGCCAGCAGTTCCCGGACTAGCGGGAGGGGCAATGAGCAGTTCTTC. Translated, it gives CASSSRTSGRGNEQFF.

This clonotype has a handful of counts. J is TRBJ2-1 and V is TRBV12-3 or TRBV12-4; D is unresolved. The CDR3 is 13 amino acids. The V gene lost 6 bases and the J gene lost 10 bases, with 16 bases spanning the gap. The CDR3 loop is CASSLGPLGEQFF. The CDR3 DNA reads TGTGCCAGCAGCTTGGGTCCCCTAGGAGAGCAGTTCTTC.

For the CDR3, the DNA is TGTGCCACCAGTGATTCTGGCGGGAGAGCTCCCTACGAGCAGTACTTC. It encodes CATSDSGGRAPYEQYF. The chain couples TRBV24-1 to TRBJ2-7; 7 bases are a match to TRBD2. This CDR3 contains 16 residues. CDR1 is KGHDR, CDR2 SFDVKD, per germline. With 2 bases clipped from V and 2 bases from J, the junction kept 8 bases outside the gene matches.

The chain has TRBV7-3 and TRBJ2-1; TRBD2 matches at 7 bases. From germline, CDR1 is SGHTA and CDR2 FQGTGA. There are 16 residues in the CDR3. V was pared by 4 bases and J by 0 bases, with 6 bases of the junction left unmatched. The CDR3 is CASSSLAESSYNEQFF. DNA for the CDR3: TGTGCCAGCAGCTCTCTAGCGGAAAGCTCCTACAATGAGCAGTTCTTC.